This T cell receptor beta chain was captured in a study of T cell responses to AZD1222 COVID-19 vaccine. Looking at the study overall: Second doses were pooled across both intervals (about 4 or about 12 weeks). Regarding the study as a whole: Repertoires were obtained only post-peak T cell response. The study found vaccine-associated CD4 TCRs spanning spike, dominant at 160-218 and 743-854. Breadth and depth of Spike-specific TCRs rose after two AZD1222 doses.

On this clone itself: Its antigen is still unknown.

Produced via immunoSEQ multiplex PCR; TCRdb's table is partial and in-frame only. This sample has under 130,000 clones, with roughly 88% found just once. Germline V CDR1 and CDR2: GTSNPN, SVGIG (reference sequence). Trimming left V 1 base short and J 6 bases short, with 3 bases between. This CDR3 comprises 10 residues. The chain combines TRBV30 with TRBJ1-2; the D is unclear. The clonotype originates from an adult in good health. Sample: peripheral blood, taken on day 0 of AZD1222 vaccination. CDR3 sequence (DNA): TGTGCCTGGAGTGGGGATGGCTACACCTTC. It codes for CAWSGDGYTF.